This TCR beta chain was found in a study of T cells expressing NK-cell markers. TCRdb reprocessed the 5' RACE reads and stores each CDR3 protein as one record, lacking DNA. Here the sample table reports over 150,000 distinct CDR3 sequences. CDR1 SQVTM and CDR2 ANQGSEA come from the germline V gene. The CDR3 is 15 residues long. The V gene is TRBV29-1, the J gene TRBJ2-1; TCRdb outputs TRBD1, but without DNA this stays unchecked. This TCR came from a woman in her 50s in good health. The specimen sequenced was blood T cells: a sorted CD56 or NKG2C T cell subset, CD4+ or CD8+ T cells, or bulk PBMC T cells (not recorded which). The CDR3 spells CSATIPSRTEGEQFF.